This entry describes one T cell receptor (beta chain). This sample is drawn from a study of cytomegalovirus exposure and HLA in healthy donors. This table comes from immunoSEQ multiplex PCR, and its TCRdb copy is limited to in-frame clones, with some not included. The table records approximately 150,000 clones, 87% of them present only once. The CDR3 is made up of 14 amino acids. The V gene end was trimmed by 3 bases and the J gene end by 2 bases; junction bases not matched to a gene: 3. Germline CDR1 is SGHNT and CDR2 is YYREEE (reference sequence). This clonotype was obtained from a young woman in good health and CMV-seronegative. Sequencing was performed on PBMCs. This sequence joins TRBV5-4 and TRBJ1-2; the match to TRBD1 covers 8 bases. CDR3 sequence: CASSSDRENYGYTF. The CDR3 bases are TGTGCCAGCAGCTCGGACAGGGAGAACTATGGCTACACCTTC.